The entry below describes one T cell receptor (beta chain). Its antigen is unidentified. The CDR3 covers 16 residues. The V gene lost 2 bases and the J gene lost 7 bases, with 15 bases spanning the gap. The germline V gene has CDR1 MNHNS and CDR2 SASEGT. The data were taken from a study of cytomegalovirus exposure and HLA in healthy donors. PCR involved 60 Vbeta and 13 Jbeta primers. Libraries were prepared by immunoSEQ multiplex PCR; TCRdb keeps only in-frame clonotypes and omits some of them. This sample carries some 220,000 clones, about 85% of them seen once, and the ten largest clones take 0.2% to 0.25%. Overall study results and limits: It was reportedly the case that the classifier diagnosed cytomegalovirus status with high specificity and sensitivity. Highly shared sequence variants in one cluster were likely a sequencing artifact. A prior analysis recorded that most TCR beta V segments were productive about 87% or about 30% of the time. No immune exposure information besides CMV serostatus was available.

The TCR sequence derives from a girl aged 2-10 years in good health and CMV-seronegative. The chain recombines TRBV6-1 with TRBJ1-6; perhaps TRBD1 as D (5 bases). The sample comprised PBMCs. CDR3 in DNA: TGTGCCAGCAGTGAAATCCTAAGGGGTTGGAATTCACCCCTCCACTTT. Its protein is CASSEILRGWNSPLHF.